A selection of T cell receptor beta chains follows, all from one sample in a study of shared clonotypes between healthy human individuals. The protocol was immunoSEQ multiplex PCR, while the TCRdb copy is restricted to in-frame clones and leaves out a portion. The table lists about 470,000 clones, 79% of them singletons. The source material was PBMCs. The receptors derive from a woman in her thirties or forties in good health. Some clones in this sample may be carry-over from other donors' samples. CDR3s include the opening cysteine and the closing phenylalanine or tryptophan. Fields, in order: J gene, D gene, V gene, clone size, CDR3 protein, CDR3 DNA. D genes are given only for firm matches. Only some rows state a clone size, as once, few, many or a class for expanded clones.

J gene: TRBJ1-4
D gene: TRBD1
V gene: TRBV7-9
clone size: -
CDR3 protein: CASSARQGLIVREKLFF
CDR3 DNA: TGTGCCAGCAGCGCACGACAGGGTCTGATAGTCAGGGAAAAACTGTTTTTT

J gene: TRBJ2-2
D gene: -
V gene: TRBV7-3
clone size: -
CDR3 protein: CASSFSSEAGELFF
CDR3 DNA: TGTGCCAGCAGCTTTTCTAGCGAGGCCGGGGAGCTGTTTTTT

J gene: TRBJ1-2
D gene: -
V gene: TRBV28
clone size: many
CDR3 protein: CASSFAEYGYTF
CDR3 DNA: TGTGCCAGCAGTTTCGCGGAGTATGGCTACACCTTC

J gene: TRBJ2-7
D gene: -
V gene: TRBV9
clone size: -
CDR3 protein: CASSVDGSSDEQYF
CDR3 DNA: TGTGCCAGCAGCGTAGACGGGAGCTCCGACGAGCAGTACTTC

J gene: TRBJ2-1
D gene: -
V gene: TRBV20-1
clone size: -
CDR3 protein: CSARQGNEQFF
CDR3 DNA: TGCAGTGCTAGGCAGGGCAATGAGCAGTTCTTC

J gene: TRBJ2-1
D gene: TRBD2
V gene: TRBV11-2
clone size: few
CDR3 protein: CASSLEASGRAGEQFF
CDR3 DNA: TGTGCCAGCAGCTTAGAAGCTAGCGGGAGGGCCGGGGAGCAGTTCTTC

J gene: TRBJ2-2
D gene: -
V gene: TRBV15
clone size: -
CDR3 protein: CATSRVRGANTGELFF
CDR3 DNA: TGTGCCACCAGCAGAGTAAGGGGCGCGAACACCGGGGAGCTGTTTTTT

J gene: TRBJ1-4
D gene: TRBD1
V gene: TRBV6-5
clone size: -
CDR3 protein: CASSYGTGSSEKLFF
CDR3 DNA: TGTGCCAGCAGTTACGGGACAGGGTCAAGTGAAAAACTGTTTTTT

J gene: TRBJ2-1
D gene: -
V gene: TRBV6-5
clone size: -
CDR3 protein: CASSYSLHNEQFF
CDR3 DNA: TGTGCCAGCAGTTACTCTTTGCATAATGAGCAGTTCTTC

J gene: TRBJ2-1
D gene: -
V gene: TRBV7-2
clone size: -
CDR3 protein: CASSQNGGVPSYNEQFF
CDR3 DNA: TGTGCCAGCAGTCAGAATGGCGGGGTCCCCTCCTACAATGAGCAGTTCTTC

J gene: TRBJ2-7
D gene: -
V gene: TRBV4-1
clone size: -
CDR3 protein: CASSYRDSVQYEQYF
CDR3 DNA: TGCGCCAGCAGCTACCGGGACTCCGTTCAGTACGAGCAGTACTTC

J gene: TRBJ2-2
D gene: -
V gene: TRBV5-1
clone size: -
CDR3 protein: CASSKDESTGELFF
CDR3 DNA: TGCGCCAGCAGTAAGGATGAATCCACCGGGGAGCTGTTTTTT

J gene: TRBJ2-1
D gene: -
V gene: TRBV9
clone size: -
CDR3 protein: CASSGGSYNEQFF
CDR3 DNA: TGTGCCAGCAGCGGAGGCTCCTACAATGAGCAGTTCTTC

J gene: TRBJ2-7
D gene: -
V gene: TRBV19
clone size: -
CDR3 protein: CASSPLLMVREQYF
CDR3 DNA: TGTGCCAGTAGTCCCCTTTTGATGGTCCGCGAGCAGTACTTC

J gene: TRBJ2-1
D gene: -
V gene: TRBV29-1
clone size: once
CDR3 protein: CSVSLSGNEQFF
CDR3 DNA: TGCAGCGTTAGTCTAAGCGGGAATGAGCAGTTCTTC

J gene: TRBJ2-7
D gene: -
V gene: TRBV21-1
clone size: -
CDR3 protein: CASSKNALAAHEQYF
CDR3 DNA: TGTGCCAGCAGCAAAAACGCTTTAGCAGCACACGAGCAGTACTTC

J gene: TRBJ1-5
D gene: -
V gene: TRBV2
clone size: few
CDR3 protein: CASSEQRVSNQPQHF
CDR3 DNA: TGTGCCAGCAGTGAACAAAGGGTGAGCAATCAGCCCCAGCATTTT

J gene: TRBJ2-5
D gene: -
V gene: TRBV9
clone size: -
CDR3 protein: CASSVGRVGEETQYF
CDR3 DNA: TGTGCCAGCAGCGTAGGCCGGGTTGGGGAAGAGACCCAGTACTTC

J gene: TRBJ2-5
D gene: -
V gene: TRBV9
clone size: -
CDR3 protein: CASSVGTGAETQYF
CDR3 DNA: TGTGCCAGCAGCGTAGGGACGGGGGCAGAGACCCAGTACTTC

J gene: TRBJ2-2
D gene: TRBD1
V gene: TRBV5-4
clone size: few
CDR3 protein: CASSLGTATGELFF
CDR3 DNA: TGTGCCAGCAGCCTCGGGACAGCCACCGGGGAGCTGTTTTTT

J gene: TRBJ2-2
D gene: TRBD2
V gene: TRBV5-1
clone size: few
CDR3 protein: CASRAGGANTGELFF
CDR3 DNA: TGCGCCAGCAGAGCGGGAGGCGCGAACACCGGGGAGCTGTTTTTT

J gene: TRBJ2-3
D gene: TRBD2
V gene: TRBV27
clone size: -
CDR3 protein: CASSFLRTSGTDTQYF
CDR3 DNA: TGTGCCAGCAGTTTCCTCAGGACTAGCGGCACAGATACGCAGTATTTT

J gene: TRBJ2-2
D gene: -
V gene: TRBV7-3
clone size: few
CDR3 protein: CASSTQEGRELFF
CDR3 DNA: TGTGCCAGCAGCACCCAGGAGGGCAGGGAGCTGTTTTTT

J gene: TRBJ2-5
D gene: TRBD2
V gene: TRBV4-2
clone size: -
CDR3 protein: CASSLGTSGRKSQETQYF
CDR3 DNA: TGTGCCAGCAGCCTTGGGACTAGCGGGAGGAAAAGCCAAGAGACCCAGTACTTC

J gene: TRBJ2-1
D gene: -
V gene: TRBV7-3
clone size: -
CDR3 protein: CASSPGLTRGEQFF
CDR3 DNA: TGTGCCAGCAGCCCTGGACTCACTAGAGGCGAGCAGTTCTTC

J gene: TRBJ1-6
D gene: -
V gene: TRBV28
clone size: -
CDR3 protein: CASSLTRQQLKNSPLHF
CDR3 DNA: TGTGCCAGCAGTTTAACGCGCCAGCAATTAAAGAATTCACCCCTCCACTTT

J gene: TRBJ2-7
D gene: -
V gene: TRBV6-6
clone size: -
CDR3 protein: CASSYSVGIEQYF
CDR3 DNA: TGTGCCAGCAGTTACTCGGTAGGGATTGAGCAGTACTTC

J gene: TRBJ2-4
D gene: -
V gene: TRBV19
clone size: -
CDR3 protein: CASSTPGVENIQYF
CDR3 DNA: TGTGCCAGTAGTACCCCGGGAGTAGAAAACATTCAGTACTTC